This passage covers 5 T cell receptor beta chains from one sample sequenced in a study of cytomegalovirus exposure and HLA in healthy donors. A multiplex PCR was run with 60 Vbeta primers and 13 Jbeta primers. Assay used: immunoSEQ multiplex PCR; TCRdb lists only in-frame clones, some missing. The profile shows 210,000 or so clones, about 88% of them singletons. Source material: PBMCs. The receptors were gathered from a girl aged 2 to 9 in good health and CMV-seronegative.

The chain recombines TRBV7-2 with TRBJ1-3; unclear D gene. The ends were cut back, 3 bases at V and 4 bases at J, with 10 bases in the middle. This CDR3 has 14 residues. Germline-derived CDR1 and CDR2 are SGHTA and FQGNSA. CDR3 nucleotide sequence: TGTGCCAGCAGCTTGACCGGGTCCGGAAACACCATATATTTT. Residues: CASSLTGSGNTIYF.

J is TRBJ1-1 and V is TRBV10-1; D uncertain. The CDR3 is 13 residues long. V was clipped by 3 bases and J by 2 bases, with 7 bases between them. CDR1 is WNHNN, CDR2 SYGVQD, per germline (reference sequence). The CDR3 protein is CASSDQLNTEAFF. CDR3 nucleotides: TGCGCCAGCAGTGATCAGTTAAACACTGAAGCTTTCTTT.

The V gene is TRBV11-2, the J gene TRBJ1-5; D possibly corresponds to TRBD1 (6 bases). The V end was cut by 1 base, the J end by 3 bases, with 7 bases between. Germline V lookup: CDR1 SGHAT, CDR2 FQNNGV. This CDR3 comprises 14 residues. CDR3 residues: CASSLVGANQPQHF. As DNA, the CDR3 is TGTGCCAGCAGCTTAGTGGGGGCCAATCAGCCCCAGCATTTT.

The rearrangement joins TRBV7-9 to TRBJ2-7; D may be TRBD2 (6 bases). With 3 bases removed from V and 3 bases from J, the gap between germline ends came to 15 bases. The CDR3 consists of 15 residues. CDR1 SEHNR and CDR2 FQNEAQ come from the germline V gene (reference sequence). The DNA for the CDR3 is TGTGCCAGCAGCTTTGGGCGGGACGGAGACTACGAGCAGTACTTC. It translates to CASSFGRDGDYEQYF.

This chain joins TRBV4-2 and TRBJ2-1; TRBD1 matches 9 bases. Germline V CDR1 and CDR2: LGHNA, YNFKEQ. CDR3 length equals 17 residues. The trim removed 3 bases at V and 5 bases at J, leaving 11 bases unmatched. CDR3 residues: CASSHNIGQGINNEQFF. CDR3 coding DNA: TGTGCCAGCAGCCACAACATCGGACAGGGGATAAACAATGAGCAGTTCTTC.